Following are 27 T cell receptor beta chains from one sample sequenced in a study of blood T cell repertoires in COVID-19. TCRdb's table, derived via immunoSEQ multiplex PCR, lists solely in-frame clones and lacks some. This sample has approximately 90,000 clones, with more than 70% found just once. The sequencing input was peripheral blood. All receptors come from a man aged 55-75 years with acute or convalescent COVID-19.

The chain recombines TRBV29-1 with TRBJ2-7; D is ambiguous. CDR1 and CDR2 from the germline V gene are SQVTM and ANQGSEA. This CDR3 has 14 amino acids. V was clipped by 7 bases and J by 0 bases, with 16 bases between them. CDR3 region: CSASLATRSYEQYF. CDR3 nucleotide sequence: TGCAGCGCTTCCTTAGCCACCCGCTCCTACGAGCAGTACTTC.

V and J are TRBV6-6 and TRBJ2-5, with D perhaps TRBD1 (5 bases). V was trimmed by 5 bases and J by 4 bases, leaving 11 bases between them. The CDR3 covers 13 residues. CDR1 is MNHNY, CDR2 SVGAGI, per germline (reference sequence). The CDR3 DNA is TGTGCCAGCAGTCAGGACATTCGAGAGACCCAGTACTTC. It encodes CASSQDIRETQYF.

The chain is built from TRBV7-2 and TRBJ2-7; TRBD2 agrees at 14 bases. V lost 7 bases, J lost 1 base, and 3 bases stayed unmatched. CDR1 SGHTA and CDR2 FQGNSA come from the germline V gene. This CDR3 is built from 15 residues. The CDR3 protein is CASTWTSGRSYEQYF. The CDR3 region has the DNA TGTGCCAGCACCTGGACTAGCGGGAGGTCCTACGAGCAGTACTTC.

This clone was seen more than once but under ten times. The chain combines TRBV29-1 with TRBJ2-3; 7 bases match TRBD2. Germline CDR1 is SQVTM and CDR2 is ANQGSEA. The CDR3 has 13 amino acids. Here the CDR3 DNA reads TGCAGTATGACTAGCCCGGACACAGATACGCAGTATTTT. Translating it yields CSMTSPDTDTQYF.

A single count supports this clone. The rearrangement joins TRBV19 to TRBJ1-4; TRBD1 aligns across 8 bases. Germline assignment: CDR1 LNHDA and CDR2 SQIVND (reference sequence). The ends lost 4 bases at V and 8 bases at J; junction bases unmatched: 9. The CDR3 loop spans 15 amino acids. The DNA for the CDR3 is TGTGCCAGTAGTACCCCAGGGGGCCGGGTCGAAAAACTGTTTTTT. Encoded protein: CASSTPGGRVEKLFF.

The rearrangement joins TRBV2 to TRBJ1-5, with TRBD1 as a possible D gene (5 bases). CDR3 length equals 14 residues. Germline assignment: CDR1 SNHLY and CDR2 FYNNEI. V was cut by 9 bases and J by 0 bases, with 12 bases left in between. The CDR3 sequence is CARSGQASNQPQHF. The CDR3 nucleotides read TGTGCCAGGTCAGGGCAGGCTAGCAATCAGCCCCAGCATTTT.

The J gene is TRBJ1-2, the V gene TRBV6-5; D uncertain. The germline CDR1 and CDR2 sequences are MNHEY and SVGAGI. V gave up 6 bases and J gave up 7 bases, with 18 bases separating them. CDR3 size: 14 residues. The CDR3 region is CASSPQAPEGGYTF. The CDR3, as DNA: TGTGCCAGCAGCCCCCAGGCCCCTGAGGGTGGCTACACCTTC.

CDR3 DNA: TGTGCCACCAGTGAAAACAGGGGAGAGACCCAGTACTTC. Its protein product is CATSENRGETQYF. J is TRBJ2-5 and V is TRBV24-1; 7 bases align to TRBD1. The CDR3 loop spans 13 amino acids. Germline V gene lookup returns CDR1 KGHDR and CDR2 SFDVKD. V gave up 4 bases and J gave up 4 bases; unmatched junction bases: 2.

The V call is TRBV4-1, the J call TRBJ2-4; 9 positions agree with TRBD2. Per germline, CDR1 MGHRA and CDR2 YSYEKL. V lost 0 bases and J lost 16; bases outside the gene matches: 7. The length of the CDR3 is 13 residues. The CDR3 DNA reads as TGCGCCAGCAGCCAAGACAGCCAGCGGGGGGTCTACTTC. It is translated as CASSQDSQRGVYF.

The rearrangement joins TRBV29-1 to TRBJ1-1; TRBD1 might be the D (5 bases). The germline gives CDR1 SQVTM, CDR2 ANQGSEA. Trimming pared 8 bases from V and 9 bases from J, leaving 22 bases between. The CDR3 is 13 amino acids. CDR3 DNA: TGCAGCCTACTAAGCTCGGGGGAGGGCCAAGCTTTCTTT. Translation: CSLLSSGEGQAFF.

The chain combines TRBV29-1 with TRBJ1-1; D not certain. V lost 4 bases and J 4 bases, leaving 10 bases between the germline ends. Germline V gene sequence: CDR1 SQVTM, CDR2 ANQGSEA. CDR3 length: 12 amino acids. The CDR3 reads CSVGRRGTEAFF. In DNA, the CDR3 is TGCAGCGTTGGGAGGCGGGGCACTGAAGCTTTCTTT. The full variable domain, rest sourced from reference TRBV29-1 and TRBJ1-1, is SAVISQKPSRDICQRGTSLTIQCQVDSQVTMMFWYRQQPGQSLTLIATANQGSEATYESGFVIDKFPISRPNLTFSTLTVSNMSPEDSSIYLCSVGRRGTEAFFGQGTRLTVV.

This chain connects TRBV7-3 to TRBJ2-3, with a tentative D call TRBD1 (6 bases). Trimming shortened V by 5 bases and J by 0 bases, and 12 bases separated the two germline ends. The CDR3 totals 15 residues. Germline V lookup: CDR1 SGHTA, CDR2 FQGTGA. The CDR3 DNA sequence: TGTGCCAGCAGCCCGGGACACCAGAGCACAGATACGCAGTATTTT. As protein: CASSPGHQSTDTQYF.

The chain employs TRBV6-5 and TRBJ1-6, with TRBD1 matching over 9 bases. The CDR3 has 13 residues. The V gene's germline CDR1 is MNHEY and CDR2 SVGAGI. V lost 6 bases to trimming and J lost 10 bases; unmatched junction nucleotides: 4. CDR3 protein: CASRGQGSSPLHF. For the CDR3, the DNA is TGTGCCAGCAGAGGACAGGGGAGCTCACCCCTCCACTTT.

This sequence joins TRBV2 and TRBJ2-3; perhaps TRBD2 as D (7 bases). This CDR3 has 12 residues. The V end was cut by 6 bases, the J end by 6 bases, with 10 bases between. From germline, CDR1 is SNHLY and CDR2 FYNNEI. The CDR3 loop reads CASREGGDTQYF. CDR3 nucleotides: TGTGCCAGCAGAGAGGGGGGGGATACGCAGTATTTT.

The rearrangement links TRBV18 to TRBJ2-3; D may be TRBD2 (6 bases). Germline CDR1 KGHSH, CDR2 LQKENI. The germline V and J ends were trimmed by 3 bases and 5 bases, with 15 bases remaining between them. This CDR3 is 15 amino acids long. CDR3 loop: CASSPPGLRGDTQYF. The CDR3 nucleotides are TGTGCCAGCTCACCCCCGGGACTCAGAGGAGATACGCAGTATTTT.

The sample holds a few counts of this clone. The rearrangement links TRBV12-3 or TRBV12-4 to TRBJ1-6; a possible D gene is TRBD1 (6 bases). This CDR3 has 12 amino acids. Trimming pared 4 bases from V and 10 bases from J, leaving 8 bases between. The CDR3 here is CASSYTGSPLHF. CDR3 sequence (DNA): TGTGCCAGCAGTTACACAGGGTCACCCCTCCACTTT.

The chain has TRBV18 and TRBJ1-1; TRBD1 matches 8 bases. The CDR3 is 14 residues long. J lost 4 bases, V lost 2 bases, and 3 bases had no gene match. Germline lookup yields CDR1 KGHSH and CDR2 LQKENI. The CDR3 coding sequence is TGTGCCAGCTCACCATCAGGACAGGGCACTGAAGCTTTCTTT. The encoded protein is CASSPSGQGTEAFF.

The CDR3 here is CASSSQGKSYNEQFF. The CDR3 coding sequence is TGTGCCAGCAGCTCACAGGGAAAATCGTACAATGAGCAGTTCTTC. J is TRBJ2-1 and V is TRBV5-6, with D maybe TRBD1 (6 bases). V was pared by 3 bases and J by 4 bases, with 14 bases between. Germline assignment: CDR1 SGHDT and CDR2 YYEEEE. CDR3 size: 15 residues.

The chain has TRBV19 and TRBJ1-2; tentative D call: TRBD1 (6 bases). CDR1 is LNHDA, CDR2 SQIVND, per germline (reference sequence). The CDR3 consists of 18 residues. V was pared by 3 bases and J by 7 bases, with 27 bases between. The CDR3 protein is CASSMESAGGASHGGYTF. For the CDR3, the DNA is TGTGCCAGTAGTATGGAGTCTGCGGGGGGCGCTTCGCATGGTGGCTACACCTTC.

This chain links TRBV7-6 with TRBJ1-5; 8 bases are shared with TRBD1. Germline CDR1 SGHVS, CDR2 FNYEAQ. After removal of 1 base from V and 0 bases from J, the junction contained 2 bases not matched to a gene. The CDR3 consists of 16 residues. The CDR3, as DNA: TGTGCCAGCAGCTTAGGGACAGGGAATAGCAATCAGCCCCAGCATTTT. Translating gives CASSLGTGNSNQPQHF.

The chain joins TRBV3-1 (or the pseudogene TRBV3-2) to TRBJ1-2, with D tentatively TRBD1 (5 bases). Germline V gives CDR1 LGHDT, CDR2 YNNKEL (reference sequence). CDR3 length: 13 residues. Trimming left V 8 bases short and J 5 bases short, with 15 bases between. The CDR3 DNA follows: TGTGCCAGCTCCCGCGGGACGAGTTATGGCTACACCTTC. It specifies CASSRGTSYGYTF.

This chain uses TRBV18 with TRBJ2-2, with a possible D match to TRBD1 (5 bases). Trimming left V 3 bases short and J 2 bases short, with 13 bases between. The germline gives CDR1 KGHSH, CDR2 LQKENI. The length of the CDR3 is 16 residues. The chain's CDR3 is CASSPAFRVNTGELFF. CDR3 nucleotides: TGTGCCAGCTCACCCGCGTTCAGGGTTAACACCGGGGAGCTGTTTTTT.

The V gene is TRBV7-6, the J gene TRBJ2-3; the match to TRBD1 covers 8 bases. Germline V gives CDR1 SGHVS, CDR2 FNYEAQ. This CDR3 has 15 residues. Germline trimming cut 0 bases from V and 5 bases from J; bases unmatched to any gene: 4. As DNA, the CDR3 is TGTGCCAGCAGCTTAGCGCAACAGGGGGGAGATACGCAGTATTTT. Amino acid sequence: CASSLAQQGGDTQYF.

In its sample, this clone was seen once. This chain links TRBV19 with TRBJ2-1; D is possibly TRBD2 (6 bases). This CDR3 spans 16 amino acids. The germline V gene has CDR1 LNHDA and CDR2 SQIVND (reference sequence). The V and J ends lost 10 bases and 0 bases respectively, with 19 bases between them. The CDR3 region is CATLPGTLYSYNEQFF. The CDR3 nucleotides read TGTGCCACCCTACCCGGGACTCTATACTCCTACAATGAGCAGTTCTTC.

The chain has TRBV5-1 and TRBJ2-3; 8 bases fit TRBD1. The CDR3 spans 15 residues. The germline gives CDR1 SGHRS, CDR2 YFSETQ. Unmatched junction bases numbered 4, after V lost 2 bases and J lost 2 bases. The CDR3 nucleotides are TGCGCCAGCAGCTTCGAGGACAGGGTCACAGATACGCAGTATTTT. It yields the protein CASSFEDRVTDTQYF.

As DNA, the CDR3 is TGTGCCAGCAGAGAGAACAATGAGCAGTTCTTC. Translating gives CASRENNEQFF. The chain couples TRBV7-3 to TRBJ2-1; D uncertain. Trimming took 6 bases from V and 5 from J, leaving 5 bases between them. Per the germline V gene, CDR1 is SGHTA and CDR2 is FQGTGA. This CDR3 has 11 residues. Combining the CDR3 with reference TRBV7-3 and TRBJ2-1 gives the whole variable domain GAGVSQTPSNKVTEKGKYVELRCDPISGHTALYWYRQSLGQGPEFLIYFQGTGAADDSGLPNDRFFAVRPEGSVSTLKIQRTERGDSAVYLCASRENNEQFFGPGTRLTVL.

The rearrangement joins TRBV7-2 to TRBJ2-2, with D possibly TRBD2 on 6 matching bases. Looked up from germline, CDR1 is SGHTA and CDR2 is FQGNSA. CDR3 length: 16 amino acids. The germline V and J ends were trimmed by 5 bases and 2 bases, with 15 bases remaining between them. In DNA, the CDR3 is TGTGCCAGCAGCAGAAACCGGGACTTAAACACCGGGGAGCTGTTTTTT. Residues: CASSRNRDLNTGELFF.